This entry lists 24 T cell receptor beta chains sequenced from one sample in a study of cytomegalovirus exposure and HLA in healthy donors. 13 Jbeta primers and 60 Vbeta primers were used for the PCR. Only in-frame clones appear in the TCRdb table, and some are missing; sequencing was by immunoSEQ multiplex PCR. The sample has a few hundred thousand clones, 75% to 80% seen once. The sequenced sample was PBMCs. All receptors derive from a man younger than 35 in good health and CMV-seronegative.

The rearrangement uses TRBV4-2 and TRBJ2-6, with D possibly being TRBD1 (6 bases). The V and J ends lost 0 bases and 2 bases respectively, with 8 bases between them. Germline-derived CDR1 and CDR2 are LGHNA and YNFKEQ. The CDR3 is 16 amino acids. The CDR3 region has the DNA TGTGCCAGCAGCCAAGATGGGGGCGCTGGGGCCAACGTCCTGACTTTC. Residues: CASSQDGGAGANVLTF.

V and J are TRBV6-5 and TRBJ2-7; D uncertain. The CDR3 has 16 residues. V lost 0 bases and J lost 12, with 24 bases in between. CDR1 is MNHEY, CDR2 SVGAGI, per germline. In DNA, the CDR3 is TGTGCCAGCAGTTACTCGATCTTTCGTGAGGTCCCTCAGCTGTACTTC. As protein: CASSYSIFREVPQLYF.

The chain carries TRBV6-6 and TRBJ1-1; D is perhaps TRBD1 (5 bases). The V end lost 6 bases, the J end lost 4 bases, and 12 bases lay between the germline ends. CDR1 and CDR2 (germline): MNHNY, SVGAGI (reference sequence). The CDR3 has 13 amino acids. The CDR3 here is CASSLAGGTEAFF. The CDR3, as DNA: TGTGCCAGCAGCTTAGCCGGGGGCACTGAAGCTTTCTTT.

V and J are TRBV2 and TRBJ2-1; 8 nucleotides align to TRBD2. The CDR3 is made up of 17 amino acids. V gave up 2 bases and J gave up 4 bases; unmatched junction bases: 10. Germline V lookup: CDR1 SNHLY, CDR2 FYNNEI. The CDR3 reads CASSENLSGAEYNEQFF. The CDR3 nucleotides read TGTGCCAGCAGTGAAAACCTTAGCGGGGCGGAATACAATGAGCAGTTCTTC.

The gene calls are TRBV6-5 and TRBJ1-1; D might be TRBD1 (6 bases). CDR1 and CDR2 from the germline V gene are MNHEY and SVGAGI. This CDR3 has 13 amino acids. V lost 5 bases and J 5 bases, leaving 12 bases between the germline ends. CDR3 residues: CASSANRETEAFF. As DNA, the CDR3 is TGTGCCAGCAGTGCAAACAGGGAAACTGAAGCTTTCTTT.

The CDR3: CASSRTPGQGVEQYF. DNA of the CDR3: TGTGCCAGCAGTCGCACCCCGGGACAGGGAGTCGAGCAGTACTTC. This sequence joins TRBV27 and TRBJ2-7; TRBD1 matches 9 bases. V lost 5 bases, J lost 6 bases, and 11 bases stayed unmatched. Germline V CDR1 and CDR2: MNHEY, SMNVEV (reference sequence). CDR3 length: 15 amino acids.

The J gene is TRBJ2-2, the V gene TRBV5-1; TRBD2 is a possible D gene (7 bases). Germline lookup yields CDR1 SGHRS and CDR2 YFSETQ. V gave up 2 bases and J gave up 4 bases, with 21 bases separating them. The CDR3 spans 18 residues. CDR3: CASSLHLGGGASTGELFF. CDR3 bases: TGCGCCAGCAGCTTACACCTAGGCGGGGGCGCCAGCACCGGGGAGCTGTTTTTT.

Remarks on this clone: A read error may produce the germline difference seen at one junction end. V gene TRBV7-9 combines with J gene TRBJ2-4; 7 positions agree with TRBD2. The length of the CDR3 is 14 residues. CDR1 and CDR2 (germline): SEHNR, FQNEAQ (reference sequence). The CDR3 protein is CASGGRLAKNIQYF. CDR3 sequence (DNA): TGTGCCAGCGGGGGACGACTAGCCAAAAACATCCAGTACTTC.

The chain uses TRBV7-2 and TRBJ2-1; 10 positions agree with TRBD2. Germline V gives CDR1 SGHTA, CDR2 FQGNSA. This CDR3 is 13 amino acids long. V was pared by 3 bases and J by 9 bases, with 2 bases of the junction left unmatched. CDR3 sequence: CASSLTSGCEQFF. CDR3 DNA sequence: TGTGCCAGCAGCTTGACTAGCGGGTGTGAGCAGTTCTTC. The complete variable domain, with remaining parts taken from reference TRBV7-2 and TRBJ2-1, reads GAGVSQSPSNKVTEKGKDVELRCDPISGHTALYWYRQSLGQGLEFLIYFQGNSAPDKSGLPSDRFSAERTGGSVSTLTIQRTQQEDSAVYLCASSLTSGCEQFFGPGTRLTVL.

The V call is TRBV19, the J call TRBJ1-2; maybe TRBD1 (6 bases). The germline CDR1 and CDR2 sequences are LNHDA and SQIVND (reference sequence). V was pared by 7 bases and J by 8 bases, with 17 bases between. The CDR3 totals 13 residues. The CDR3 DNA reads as TGTGCCAGTATCGAAAGGGGGACAACGGGCTACACCTTC. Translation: CASIERGTTGYTF.

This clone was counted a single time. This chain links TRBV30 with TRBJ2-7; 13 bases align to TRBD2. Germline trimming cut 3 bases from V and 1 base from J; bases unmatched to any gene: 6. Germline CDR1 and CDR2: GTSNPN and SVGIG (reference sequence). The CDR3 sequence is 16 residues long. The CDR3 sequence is CAWSPGLAGVSYEQYF. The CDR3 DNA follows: TGTGCCTGGAGCCCCGGACTAGCGGGAGTATCCTACGAGCAGTACTTC.

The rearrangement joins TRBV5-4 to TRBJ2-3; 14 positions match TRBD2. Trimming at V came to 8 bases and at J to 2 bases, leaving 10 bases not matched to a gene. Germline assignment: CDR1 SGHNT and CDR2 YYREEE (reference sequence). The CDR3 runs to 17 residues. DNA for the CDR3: TGTGCCAGTACGCGCCGACTAGCGGGGGGGAACACAGATACGCAGTATTTT. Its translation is CASTRRLAGGNTDTQYF.

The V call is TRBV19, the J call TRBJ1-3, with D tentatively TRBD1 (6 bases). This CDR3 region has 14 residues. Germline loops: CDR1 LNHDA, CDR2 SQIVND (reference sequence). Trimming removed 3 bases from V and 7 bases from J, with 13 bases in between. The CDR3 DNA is TGTGCCAGTAGTATCCGGGACAACCGGAACACCATATATTTT. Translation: CASSIRDNRNTIYF.

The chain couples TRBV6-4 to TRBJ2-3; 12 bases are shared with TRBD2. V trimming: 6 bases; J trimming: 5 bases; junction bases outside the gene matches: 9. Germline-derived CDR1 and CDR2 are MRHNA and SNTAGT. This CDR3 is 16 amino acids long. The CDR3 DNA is TGTGCCAGCAGCCAACAACTAGCGGGGGGCCAAGATACGCAGTATTTT. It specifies CASSQQLAGGQDTQYF.

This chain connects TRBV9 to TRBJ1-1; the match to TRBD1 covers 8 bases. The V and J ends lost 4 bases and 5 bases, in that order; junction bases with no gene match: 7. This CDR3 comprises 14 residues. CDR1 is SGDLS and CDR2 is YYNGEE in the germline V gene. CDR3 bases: TGTGCCAGCAGCATGACAGGGGCGGGAACTGAAGCTTTCTTT. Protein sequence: CASSMTGAGTEAFF.

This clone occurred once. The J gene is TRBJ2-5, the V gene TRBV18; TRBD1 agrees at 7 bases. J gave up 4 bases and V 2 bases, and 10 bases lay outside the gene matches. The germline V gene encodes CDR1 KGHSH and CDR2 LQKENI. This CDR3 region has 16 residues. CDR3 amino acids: CASSPDREFVAETQYF. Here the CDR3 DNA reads TGTGCCAGCTCACCAGACAGGGAATTTGTTGCAGAGACCCAGTACTTC.

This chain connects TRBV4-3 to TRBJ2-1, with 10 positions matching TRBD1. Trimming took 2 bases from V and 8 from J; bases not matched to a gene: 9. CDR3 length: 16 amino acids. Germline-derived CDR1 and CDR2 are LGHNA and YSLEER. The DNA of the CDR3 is TGCGCCAGCAGCCAAAACCCGGGACAGGGGAACGATGAGCAGTTCTTC. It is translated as CASSQNPGQGNDEQFF.

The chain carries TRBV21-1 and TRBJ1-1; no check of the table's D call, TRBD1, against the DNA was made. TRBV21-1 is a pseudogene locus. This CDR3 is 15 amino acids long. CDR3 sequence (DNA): TGTGCCAGCAGCAAAGAGGGGGTCAGGGACACTGAAGCTTTCTTT. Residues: CASSKEGVRDTEAFF.

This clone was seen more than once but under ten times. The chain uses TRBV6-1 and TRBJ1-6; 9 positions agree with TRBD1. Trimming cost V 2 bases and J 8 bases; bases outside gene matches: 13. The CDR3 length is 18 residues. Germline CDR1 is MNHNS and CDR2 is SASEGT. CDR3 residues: CASSEYFHTGQGYSPLHF. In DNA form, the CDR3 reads TGTGCCAGCAGTGAATATTTTCATACGGGACAGGGATATTCACCCCTCCACTTT.

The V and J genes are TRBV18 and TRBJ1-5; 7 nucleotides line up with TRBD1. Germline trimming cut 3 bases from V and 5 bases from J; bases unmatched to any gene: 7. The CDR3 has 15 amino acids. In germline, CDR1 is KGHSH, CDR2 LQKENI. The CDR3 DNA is TGTGCCAGCTCACCTCGGACAGGCGAGTATCAGCCCCAGCATTTT. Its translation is CASSPRTGEYQPQHF.

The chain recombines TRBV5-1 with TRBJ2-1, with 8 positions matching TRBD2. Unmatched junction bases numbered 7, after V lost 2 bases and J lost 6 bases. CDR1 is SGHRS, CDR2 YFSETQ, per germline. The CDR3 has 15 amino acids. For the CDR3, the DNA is TGCGCCAGCAGCTTCACAAGCGGGAGTTCCAATGAGCAGTTCTTC. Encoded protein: CASSFTSGSSNEQFF.

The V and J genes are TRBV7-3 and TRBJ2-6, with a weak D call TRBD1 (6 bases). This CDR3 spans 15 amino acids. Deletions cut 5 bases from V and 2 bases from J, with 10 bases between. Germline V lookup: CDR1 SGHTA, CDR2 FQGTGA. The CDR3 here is CASSQGQPGANVLTF. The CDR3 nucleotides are TGTGCCAGCAGCCAAGGACAGCCTGGGGCCAACGTCCTGACTTTC.

CDR3 loop: CSVAQGAITEAFF. CDR3 bases: TGCAGCGTTGCACAGGGAGCTATCACTGAAGCTTTCTTT. The V gene is TRBV29-1, the J gene TRBJ1-1, with a weak D call TRBD1 (6 bases). The CDR3 contains 13 residues. Germline lookup yields CDR1 SQVTM and CDR2 ANQGSEA. V gave up 4 bases and J gave up 4 bases, with 13 bases separating them.

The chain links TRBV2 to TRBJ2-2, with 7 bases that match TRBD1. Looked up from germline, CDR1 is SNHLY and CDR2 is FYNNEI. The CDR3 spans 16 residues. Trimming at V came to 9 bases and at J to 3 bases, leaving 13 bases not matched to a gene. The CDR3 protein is CASRDMRQGDTGELFF. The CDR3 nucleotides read TGTGCCAGTAGGGACATGAGACAGGGAGACACCGGGGAGCTGTTTTTT.